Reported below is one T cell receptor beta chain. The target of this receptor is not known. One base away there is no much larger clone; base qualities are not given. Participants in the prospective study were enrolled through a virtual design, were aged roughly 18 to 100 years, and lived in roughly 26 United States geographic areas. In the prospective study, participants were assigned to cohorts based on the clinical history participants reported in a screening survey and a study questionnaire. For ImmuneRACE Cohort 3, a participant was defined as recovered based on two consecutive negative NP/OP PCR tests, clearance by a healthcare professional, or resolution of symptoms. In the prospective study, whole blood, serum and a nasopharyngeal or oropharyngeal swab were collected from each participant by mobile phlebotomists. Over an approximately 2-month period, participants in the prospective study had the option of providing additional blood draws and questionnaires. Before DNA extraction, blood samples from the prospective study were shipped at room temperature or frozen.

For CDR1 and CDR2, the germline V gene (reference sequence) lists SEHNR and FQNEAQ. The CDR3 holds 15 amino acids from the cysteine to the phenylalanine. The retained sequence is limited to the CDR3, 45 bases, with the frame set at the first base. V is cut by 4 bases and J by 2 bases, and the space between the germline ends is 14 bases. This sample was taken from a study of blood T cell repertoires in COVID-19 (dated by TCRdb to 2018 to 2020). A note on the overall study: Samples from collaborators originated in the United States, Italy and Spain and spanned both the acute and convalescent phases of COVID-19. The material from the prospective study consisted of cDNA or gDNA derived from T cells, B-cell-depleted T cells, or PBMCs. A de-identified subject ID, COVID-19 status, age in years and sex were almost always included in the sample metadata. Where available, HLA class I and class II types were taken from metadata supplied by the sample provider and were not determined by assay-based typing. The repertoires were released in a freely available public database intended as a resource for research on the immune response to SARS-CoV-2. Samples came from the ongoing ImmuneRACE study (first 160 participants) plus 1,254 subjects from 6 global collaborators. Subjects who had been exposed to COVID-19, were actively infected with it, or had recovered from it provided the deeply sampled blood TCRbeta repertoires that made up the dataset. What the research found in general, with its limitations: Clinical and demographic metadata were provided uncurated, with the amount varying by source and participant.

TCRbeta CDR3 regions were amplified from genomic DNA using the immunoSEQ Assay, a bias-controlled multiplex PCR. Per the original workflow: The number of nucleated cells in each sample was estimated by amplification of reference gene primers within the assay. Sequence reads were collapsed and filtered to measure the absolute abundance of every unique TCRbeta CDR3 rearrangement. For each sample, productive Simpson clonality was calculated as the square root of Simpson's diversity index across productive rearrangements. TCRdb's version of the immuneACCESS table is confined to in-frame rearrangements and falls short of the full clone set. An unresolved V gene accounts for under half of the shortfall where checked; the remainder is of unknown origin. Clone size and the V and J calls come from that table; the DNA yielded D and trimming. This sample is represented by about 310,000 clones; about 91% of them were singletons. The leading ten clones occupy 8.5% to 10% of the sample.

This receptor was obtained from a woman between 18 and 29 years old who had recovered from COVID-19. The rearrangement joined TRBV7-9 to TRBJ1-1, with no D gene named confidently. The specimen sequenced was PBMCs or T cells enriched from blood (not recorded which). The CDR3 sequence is CASSWARGSNTEAFF. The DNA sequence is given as TGTGCCAGCAGCTGGGCACGGGGATCTAACACTGAAGCTTTCTTT.